This TCR beta chain appears in the sequencing data of a study of blood T cell repertoires in COVID-19. About the study: PBMCs, B-cell-depleted T cells, or T cells were the source of the cDNA or gDNA that made up the material.

Authors' data handling: How many nucleated cells were present was estimated from reference gene primer amplification. Sequencing used immunoSEQ multiplex PCR; TCRdb keeps in-frame clones, though not all of them. V and J calls and clone size are copied from that table; D and trimming were computed from the DNA. The table includes under 200,000 clones, roughly 84% detected once. The ends were cut back, 6 bases at V and 8 bases at J, with 10 bases in the middle. This CDR3 spans 11 amino acids. Germline lookup yields CDR1 MNHNY and CDR2 SVGAGI (reference sequence). This study enrolled people aged about 18 to 100 from about two dozen US geographic areas.

The J gene is TRBJ1-2, the V gene TRBV6-6; possible D gene TRBD1, 6 bases. The receptor was derived from a woman between 45 and 65 years old who had recovered from COVID-19. The sample comprised PBMCs or T cells enriched from blood (not recorded which). The CDR3 DNA is TGTGCCAGCAGGTCAGGGGTCGGCTACACCTTC. It is translated as CASRSGVGYTF.